The entry below describes one T cell receptor (beta chain). In its sample, this clone was seen once. Its specific antigen is unknown. No much larger clone is present one base from it, and per-base qualities are unavailable. The sample comes from a study of cytomegalovirus exposure and HLA in healthy donors (dated by TCRdb to about 2017). A note on the overall study: An earlier analysis of some 500 of the donors reported 276 Gb of sequence data and around 120 million unique TCR beta sequences from 150 million to 200 million T cells. To predict cytomegalovirus infection status, the study brought together high-throughput TCR immunosequencing, statistical association of individual TCRs with disease status, and machine learning. In a later genetic analysis, genome-wide SNP genotypes for about three fifths of the roughly 670 donors were used, and that subset was treated as a discovery cohort. Across approximately 400 genotyped donors of the cohort, an average of about 240,000 unique TCR beta nucleotide sequences per donor were sequenced, and 15% to 20% of those sequences were non-productive. Donor age, sex, ethnicity and CMV serostatus were compiled together with the repertoire data. The aim of the study was to test whether cataloging public T cell receptors could identify signatures of past pathogen exposure. To decide whether each TCR beta V gene segment behaved as functional or pseudogenic, an earlier analysis of several hundred of the donors relied on high-throughput TCR beta sequencing. Besides the first cohort of about 730 subjects, a separate validation cohort made up of around 120 different subjects was used. A few DR-DQ haplotypes were handled as single units for association and clustering because linkage in the cohort was strong. The T cell repertoires of 550 to 850 subjects were profiled by immunosequencing and related to cytomegalovirus serostatus. About 300 gigabases of sequencing data and 70 million to 100 million unique TCR sequences were included in an early release covering about 700 HLA-typed donors. Class I and class II HLA loci were covered by the typing at four-digit resolution. The later analysis used no new phenotypic data to find candidate immune exposures, relying instead on TCR beta sequences and their occurrence across donors. Of the 350 to 450 genotyped donors, around 81% fell in the genetic ancestry cluster associated with self-reported Caucasian donors. Every discovery cohort repertoire had been produced on one sequencing platform. A later analysis re-examined previously published TCR beta repertoires from roughly 720 donors and added high-resolution HLA genotyping to investigate patterns of TCR occurrence. The number of typed donors differed by locus: about 620-640 for A, B, C, DRB1 and DQB1; some 500 for DQA1; 600 to 610 for DPA1; and around 470 for DPB1. The full study reports these points: A group of highly shared sequence variants was considered likely to be a technical artifact of the sequencing pipeline. A later analysis found that most CMV-associated TCR beta chains appeared HLA-restricted, with HLA associations seemingly driven largely by CMV exposure. Presence/absence analyses assumed roughly uniform sequencing depth across donors, an assumption that may not hold. Specific HLA alleles were associated with 15,000 to 20,000 TCR beta sequences at a false discovery rate of 0.05 in a later analysis. In an earlier analysis of some 540 of the donors, most TCR beta V segments appeared in productive rearrangements about 90% or about 30% of the time, broadly matching IMGT annotations. Linkage disequilibrium might explain the correlated functional status among segregating V segments, but an unknown experimental factor could not be excluded. In a later analysis, HLA-associated TCR beta chains showed more clonal expansion and lower generation probabilities than non-associated chains that were equally common. The classifier was reported to diagnose cytomegalovirus status with high specificity and sensitivity in both the original cohort and the validation cohort. Most TCR sequences were seen in very few donors, while some public TCRs were found in many individuals. Some IMGT-functional V segments, including TRBV6-2 and TRBV6-3, could not be told apart with the 87-base-pair reads, so those segments were excluded. In a later genetic analysis, a missense DCLRE1C variant was associated with V-gene and J-gene trimming of TCR beta chains, and the association was replicated in an independent cohort. Because HLA typing was missing for some donors at each locus, association tests included only the typed subset. It was suggested by the authors that the approach could potentially be generalized to other disease states and immunological phenotypes. CMV serostatus was the only immune exposure information available for the cohort. Seventeen rarely observed V segments, including chromosome 9 orphons, were excluded from the earlier analysis of several hundred of the donors because counts were too low. Several of the top co-occurrence clusters appeared to be linked to parvovirus B19, influenza, CMV and Epstein-Barr virus, according to a later analysis. When HLA alleles, especially DR and DQ, strongly co-occurred, TCR associations were difficult to assign to individual alleles. In this cohort, only TCR beta chains were sequenced, and detectable features were limited by the absence of alpha or paired-chain data. A later genetic analysis reported fewer N-insertions in productive TCRs among donors in an Asian-associated ancestry cluster than the roughly 670-donor mean. A further reported finding was that TCR beta sequences accurately predicted the HLA-A and HLA-B alleles for most subjects in the first cohort. A total of roughly 160 TCR beta chains were listed by the study as associated with cytomegalovirus. In vitro tests confirmed that three of the cytomegalovirus-associated TCR beta chains recognize cytomegalovirus antigens. In a later analysis, TCR association rates were found to vary across HLA loci, with the most associated TCRs seen for DRB1 alleles and the fewest for HLA-C alleles.

Library preparation used the immunoSEQ multiplex PCR assay. For the multiplex PCR, a mixture combining 60 forward primers for TCR Vbeta segments and 13 reverse primers for TCR Jbeta segments was used. A multiplex PCR assay on genomic DNA amplified the CDR3 region of rearranged TCR beta genes. The Illumina HiSeq System was used to sequence the amplified TCR beta libraries as 87-base-pair reads. In the authors' own workflow: Across the 666 repertoires, a later analysis counted 80 million or so unique TCR beta chains, approximately 12 million of which were shared by at least two donors. Raw reads were error-corrected and collapsed into unique sequences with a nearest-neighbor algorithm that merged closely related sequences to remove PCR and sequencing errors. Alignment of CDR3 sequences to IMGT reference sequences was used to assign V, D and J gene segments. For a sequence to be retained, at least a six-nucleotide match to both a V gene segment and a J gene segment was required. A rearrangement counted as productive if the CDR3 had no stop codons and remained in frame with V and J, and every other rearrangement counted as non-productive. Following IMGT convention, CDR3 was defined as the stretch from the second conserved V-encoded cysteine to the conserved J-encoded phenylalanine. In an earlier analysis of more than 550 of the donors, sequences lacking an unambiguous match to a single V gene segment were excluded. An earlier analysis of several hundred of the donors called V segments functional above 56.7% productive rearrangements and segregating when the between-donor standard deviation exceeded 5%. A statistical classification framework was developed to diagnose cytomegalovirus status using the catalog of TCR beta chain sequences. In a later analysis, TCR nucleotide sequences were compared against IMGT/GENE-DB human TR gene sequences so that V and J genes could be assigned. A later analysis assigned CDR3 sequences and most-parsimonious VDJ recombination scenarios with the TCRdist pipeline. In a later analysis, each TCR beta chain was defined by its CDR3 amino acid sequence together with its V-gene family, and reads lacking a unique V-gene family were excluded. As a way to deal with suspected cross-contamination and a sequencing artifact, a later analysis dropped 500 to 700 nucleotide sequences that were highly shared and had low generation probability. For each public chain, a later analysis derived a clonal expansion index from normalized ranks of inferred template counts within each repertoire. A later analysis computed generation probabilities with a VDJ recombination model fitted to out-of-frame rearrangements, and checked the results against IGoR. In a later analysis, hypergeometric tests were used to score TCR-TCR, TCR-HLA and TCR-CMV co-occurrence, with a repertoire-size bias correction applied to TCR pairs. A later analysis estimated false discovery rates by permuting HLA or CMV assignments 20 times. A later analysis grouped co-occurring TCRs with DBSCAN, adding TCRdist sequence similarity when clustering within HLA-allele-positive subsets. Co-occurrence clustering excluded repertoires with fewer than 30,000 or more than 120,000 public chains, plus five with anomalous nucleotide sharing. TCRdb holds this immuneACCESS table with in-frame rearrangements only. Some clones are missing; in checked studies, unresolved V genes explain under half, and the rest has no known cause. That table is the source of V, J and clone size, and D and trimming were worked out from the DNA. The table for this sample lists some 180,000 clones; 60% to 85% of them were counted only once. Around 1.5% of the sample comes from the top ten.

The cohort consisted of 600 to 700 healthy bone marrow donors. At the time of sampling, all cohort members were nominally healthy, though unrecorded immune exposures were likely present. The donor tested CMV seronegative, placing the donor among the roughly 400 seronegative members of the cohort. Every donor gave a peripheral blood sample, and the peripheral blood mononuclear cells from that sample were used for TCR beta sequencing. The Qiagen DNeasy Blood Extraction Kit was used to extract genomic DNA from the blood cell samples. CDR1 and CDR2 are drawn from the germline V gene: MDHEN, SYDVKM. The CDR3 covers 13 residues, taking in both the cysteine and the phenylalanine. Of all the DNA, just the CDR3 is kept, 39 bases in frame from base 1. Trimming costs V 3 bases and J 7 bases, and their ends lie 10 bases apart.

The material sequenced was PBMCs. The chain links TRBV28 with TRBJ2-1; 7 matching bases give a weak D call of TRBD2. The clonotype was recovered from a man aged 18 to 35 in good health and CMV-seronegative. The DNA sequence is as follows: TGTGCCAGCAGTTTGGGGGGGCAAAATGAGCAGTTCTTC. The encoded protein is CASSLGGQNEQFF.